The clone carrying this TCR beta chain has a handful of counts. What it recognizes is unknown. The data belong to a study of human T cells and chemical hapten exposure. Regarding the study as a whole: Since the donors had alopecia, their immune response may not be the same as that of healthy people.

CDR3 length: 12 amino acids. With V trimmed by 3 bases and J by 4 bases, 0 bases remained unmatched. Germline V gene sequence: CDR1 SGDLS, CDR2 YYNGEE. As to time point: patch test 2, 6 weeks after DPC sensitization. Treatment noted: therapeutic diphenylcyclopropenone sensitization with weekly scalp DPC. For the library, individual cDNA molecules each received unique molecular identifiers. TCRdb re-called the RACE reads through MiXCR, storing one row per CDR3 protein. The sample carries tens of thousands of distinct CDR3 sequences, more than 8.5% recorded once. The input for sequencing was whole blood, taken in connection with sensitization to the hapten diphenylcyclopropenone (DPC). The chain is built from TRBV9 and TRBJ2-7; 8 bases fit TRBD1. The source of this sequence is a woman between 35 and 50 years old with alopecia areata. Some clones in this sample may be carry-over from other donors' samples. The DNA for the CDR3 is TGTGCCAGCAGCGGACAGGGGTACGAGCAGTACTTC. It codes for CASSGQGYEQYF.